A selection of T cell receptor beta chains follows, all from one sample in a study of blood T cell repertoires in COVID-19. Using immunoSEQ multiplex PCR, the repertoire was profiled, and TCRdb retains in-frame clones only, with some absent. This repertoire shows roughly 300,000 clones, 65% to 90% found once; its top ten account for approximately 7.5%. The sample was peripheral blood. Receptors originate from a human donor in a cohort sampled during active COVID-19. Both conserved end residues are part of each CDR3. Each record gives: clone size, D gene, V gene, J gene, CDR3 DNA, CDR3 protein. D genes are given only for firm matches. Some rows mark clone size as missing; the rest say once, few, many or name a class of expanded clone.

size: few
D: -
V: TRBV6-5
J: TRBJ1-1
DNA: TGTGCCAGCATAGTAACGTCGAACACTGAAGCTTTCTTT
CDR3: CASIVTSNTEAFF

size: -
D: -
V: TRBV5-4
J: TRBJ1-1
DNA: TGTGCCAGCAGAAAAATGGGGGGGCCCAGGGTCACTGAAGCTTTCTTT
CDR3: CASRKMGGPRVTEAFF

size: -
D: -
V: TRBV10-2
J: TRBJ2-7
DNA: TGCGCCAGTCAGGGTTACGAGCAGTACTTC
CDR3: CASQGYEQYF

size: many
D: TRBD1
V: TRBV5-8
J: TRBJ1-3
DNA: TGTGCCAGCAGGAGGGGGCTGCTGACCATATATTTT
CDR3: CASRRGLLTIYF

size: -
D: -
V: TRBV5-1
J: TRBJ1-2
DNA: TGCGCCAGCAGCTTCTTAGGACATATCTATGGCTACACCTTC
CDR3: CASSFLGHIYGYTF

size: -
D: -
V: TRBV7-3
J: TRBJ1-1
DNA: TGTGCCAGCAGCTTGTTTGGAGGCACTGAAGCTTTCTTT
CDR3: CASSLFGGTEAFF

size: once
D: TRBD1
V: TRBV13
J: TRBJ2-7
DNA: TGTGCCAGCAGCTTCCGGGACAGCAACTACGAGCAGTACTTC
CDR3: CASSFRDSNYEQYF

size: -
D: TRBD1
V: TRBV18
J: TRBJ2-7
DNA: TGTGCCAGCTCACCATTCGGACAGGGGACACAGGAGCAGTACTTC
CDR3: CASSPFGQGTQEQYF

size: -
D: -
V: TRBV12-5
J: TRBJ1-4
DNA: TGTGCTAGTGGTCCCGGACAGCTCACTAATGAAAAACTGTTTTTT
CDR3: CASGPGQLTNEKLFF

size: -
D: TRBD1
V: TRBV24-1
J: TRBJ1-4
DNA: TGTGCCACCAGTGAATATCGTCCGGGACAGGGAAATGAAAAACTGTTTTTT
CDR3: CATSEYRPGQGNEKLFF

size: -
D: -
V: TRBV7-8
J: TRBJ2-1
DNA: TGTGCCAGCAGCTTAGCGAGGGGACTCAACTACAATGAGCAGTTCTTC
CDR3: CASSLARGLNYNEQFF

size: once
D: -
V: TRBV10-3
J: TRBJ1-2
DNA: TGTGCCTCAGATGAAGGGGACTATGGCTACACCTTC
CDR3: CASDEGDYGYTF

size: few
D: TRBD1
V: TRBV5-1
J: TRBJ1-6
DNA: TGCGCCAGCAGCGAGCGGGACAGGGAGGATTCACCCCTCCACTTT
CDR3: CASSERDREDSPLHF

size: -
D: TRBD1
V: TRBV18
J: TRBJ2-2
DNA: TGTGCCAGCTCATCAACGGACAGGGGGAACACCGGGGAGCTGTTTTTT
CDR3: CASSSTDRGNTGELFF

size: -
D: TRBD1
V: TRBV18
J: TRBJ1-2
DNA: TGTGCCAGCTCACCTACTCGGGACAGAGCTAACTATGGCTACACCTTC
CDR3: CASSPTRDRANYGYTF

size: -
D: TRBD2
V: TRBV7-9
J: TRBJ2-7
DNA: TGTGCCAGCAGCCTGACTAGCGGGTACGCGCAGTACTTC
CDR3: CASSLTSGYAQYF

size: -
D: TRBD2
V: TRBV3-1/TRBV3-2
J: TRBJ2-5
DNA: TGTGCCAGCAGTCTAAGCGGGGGGCGAGGAGAGACCCAGTACTTC
CDR3: CASSLSGGRGETQYF

size: -
D: TRBD2
V: TRBV9
J: TRBJ2-1
DNA: TGTGCCAGCAGCGTAGTTGGTAGCGGGGGGATCGAAAGCTCCTACAATGAGCAGTTCTTC
CDR3: CASSVVGSGGIESSYNEQFF

size: -
D: TRBD1
V: TRBV24-1
J: TRBJ2-1
DNA: TGTGCCACCAGCTCATCACCGGGACAGGGCTACAATGAGCAGTTCTTC
CDR3: CATSSSPGQGYNEQFF

size: once
D: TRBD1
V: TRBV12-3/TRBV12-4
J: TRBJ1-2
DNA: TGTGCCACAATTTCAGGGGGCATCTATGGCTACACCTTC
CDR3: CATISGGIYGYTF

size: -
D: -
V: TRBV20-1
J: TRBJ1-2
DNA: TGCATCCCCCCTGCTAACTATGGCTACACCTTC
CDR3: CIPPANYGYTF

size: -
D: -
V: TRBV27
J: TRBJ1-2
DNA: TGTGCCAGCAGTTTGCAGAAGCAGGGCTATGGCTACACCTTC
CDR3: CASSLQKQGYGYTF

size: -
D: -
V: TRBV13
J: TRBJ2-4
DNA: TGTGCCAGCAGCTTTGATAGCGACAAAAACATTCAGTACTTC
CDR3: CASSFDSDKNIQYF

size: -
D: TRBD1
V: TRBV3-1/TRBV3-2
J: TRBJ1-2
DNA: TGTGCCAGCAGCCAAATACACAGTAAGGGACAGAACTATGGCTACACCTTC
CDR3: CASSQIHSKGQNYGYTF

size: once
D: -
V: TRBV7-3
J: TRBJ1-1
DNA: TGTGCCAGCAGCTTAGGCACAGGGTTAGTGGATGAAGCTTTCTTT
CDR3: CASSLGTGLVDEAFF

size: once
D: TRBD2
V: TRBV11-2
J: TRBJ2-1
DNA: TGTGCCAGCAGCTTCCTAGCGGGGGCCCTAAATGAGCAGTTCTTC
CDR3: CASSFLAGALNEQFF

size: -
D: -
V: TRBV30
J: TRBJ2-7
DNA: TGTGCCTGGGGTGAGGGGCTTACCTACGAGCAGTACTTC
CDR3: CAWGEGLTYEQYF

size: few
D: TRBD2
V: TRBV7-9
J: TRBJ2-3
DNA: TGTGCCAGCAGCTTACGCGGGGGGTTCGGATCAGATACGCAGTATTTT
CDR3: CASSLRGGFGSDTQYF

size: -
D: -
V: TRBV7-3
J: TRBJ2-5
DNA: TGTGCCAGCAGCTCGCCGGGAGCTCCAGCGGGAGAGACCCAGTACTTC
CDR3: CASSSPGAPAGETQYF

size: -
D: -
V: TRBV3-1/TRBV3-2
J: TRBJ1-1
DNA: TGTGCCAGCAGCGCCCGGGGGGACTGGGGCACTGAAGCTTTCTTT
CDR3: CASSARGDWGTEAFF

size: -
D: -
V: TRBV13
J: TRBJ1-1
DNA: TGTGCCAGCAGCCCATTGACTGAAGGAGCTTTCTTT
CDR3: CASSPLTEGAFF

size: -
D: -
V: TRBV7-9
J: TRBJ2-7
DNA: TGTGCCAGCAGCGAACTCACCTACGAGCAGTACTTC
CDR3: CASSELTYEQYF

size: -
D: TRBD2
V: TRBV12-5
J: TRBJ2-3
DNA: TGTGCTAGTGGCCCCACTAGCGGAGATACGCAGTATTTT
CDR3: CASGPTSGDTQYF

size: -
D: TRBD1
V: TRBV12-5
J: TRBJ1-3
DNA: TGTGCTAGTGCTAGACAGGGGTCAAACACCATATATTTT
CDR3: CASARQGSNTIYF

size: -
D: -
V: TRBV29-1
J: TRBJ1-3
DNA: TGCAGCGGTTCTGAGTTGGTCGGAAACACCATATATTTT
CDR3: CSGSELVGNTIYF